This TCR beta chain was obtained from a study of OX40 agonist ivuxolimab in advanced cancers. Turning to the study itself: In this cohort, patients received ivuxolimab, an agonistic anti-OX40 (CD134) antibody.

Here immunoSEQ multiplex PCR was the method, and the copy in TCRdb shows in-frame clones only, minus some. The table includes more than 13,000 clones, 87% detected once. Study-level results: The average count of expanded clones was higher among CD8+ T cells than among CD4+. The antigens recognized by the expanded peripheral T cells, that is their antigen specificity, were not determined.

V shed 3 bases and J 8 bases; nucleotides not matched to a gene: 7. Germline CDR1 and CDR2: GTSNPN and SVGIG (reference sequence). This CDR3 comprises 14 residues. Of note for this clone: Its antigen is still unknown.

This receptor was obtained from an adult with an advanced solid tumor such as melanoma, head and neck, liver or kidney cancer. The sequencing used CD4+ or CD8+ T cells sorted from blood, collected in a trial of the OX40 agonist ivuxolimab. The chain is built from TRBV30 and TRBJ2-1; 10 bases are shared with TRBD2. The CDR3 DNA follows: TGTGCCTGGAGCGTAAGCGGGAGGGCTGATGAGCAGTTCTTC. Its protein is CAWSVSGRADEQFF.